This T cell receptor (beta chain) was identified in a study of early T cells in non-severe SARS-CoV-2 infection. Background on the study: The chains were unpaired, and the sequenced material was bulk RNA from unsorted whole blood.

Individual cDNA molecules received unique molecular identifiers during library preparation. MiXCR, run by TCRdb on the 5' RACE reads, gives a single entry per CDR3 protein. The data contain approximately 98,000 distinct CDR3 sequences, around 10% of them singletons. In its sample, this clonotype was seen many times. Its antigen is unidentified. The conserved phenylalanine or tryptophan is not found at the CDR3 terminus, so this likely reflects a read error. Study-wide results and limits: CD4 and private specificities were missed by VDJdb matching, which favored anti-spike CD8 responses.

Germline V gives CDR1 SEHNR, CDR2 FQNEAQ (reference sequence). This CDR3 contains 12 residues. J was trimmed by 11 bases and V by 6 bases; bases with no gene match: 4. The TCR was taken from an adult who was a healthcare worker with PCR-confirmed SARS-CoV-2 infection or an uninfected control (not recorded which). Sequencing was performed on whole blood. The chain employs TRBV7-9 and TRBJ2-1, with 10 bases identical to TRBD2. CDR3 protein: CASRSSGSKQFS. In DNA form, the CDR3 reads TGTGCCAGCAGGTCTAGCGGGAGCAAGCAGTTCTCC.